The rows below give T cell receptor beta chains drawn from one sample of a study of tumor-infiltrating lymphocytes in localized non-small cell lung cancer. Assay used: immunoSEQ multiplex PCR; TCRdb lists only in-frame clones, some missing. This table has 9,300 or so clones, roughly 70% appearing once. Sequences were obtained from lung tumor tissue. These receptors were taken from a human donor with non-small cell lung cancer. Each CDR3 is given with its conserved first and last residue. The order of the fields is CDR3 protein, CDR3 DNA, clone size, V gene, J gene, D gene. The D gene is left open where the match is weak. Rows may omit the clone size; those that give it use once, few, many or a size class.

CDR3: CASSLAGGRGGLEQYF
DNA: TGTGCCAGCAGCTTAGCGGGCGGCAGGGGGGGACTCGAGCAGTACTTC
size: -
V: TRBV7-9
J: TRBJ2-7
D: -

CDR3: CASSLYSAGTPLNQPQHF
DNA: TGTGCCAGCAGTTTATACAGTGCGGGGACCCCCCTCAATCAGCCCCAGCATTTT
size: medium-sized
V: TRBV27
J: TRBJ1-5
D: -

CDR3: CASSVEKGRTEAFF
DNA: TGTGCCAGCAGTGTGGAGAAGGGGCGCACTGAAGCTTTCTTT
size: -
V: TRBV2
J: TRBJ1-1
D: -

CDR3: CAWGENSDTQYF
DNA: TGTGCCTGGGGTGAGAATTCCGATACGCAGTATTTT
size: -
V: TRBV30
J: TRBJ2-3
D: -

CDR3: CASRYDGLNQPQHF
DNA: TGTGCCAGCAGATACGACGGTCTCAATCAGCCCCAGCATTTT
size: few
V: TRBV6-5
J: TRBJ1-5
D: -

CDR3: CASSFPAGGNTGELFF
DNA: TGTGCCAGCAGCTTCCCAGCGGGGGGAAACACCGGGGAGCTGTTTTTT
size: -
V: TRBV5-4
J: TRBJ2-2
D: TRBD2

CDR3: CASSPSGGGETQYF
DNA: TGTGCCAGCAGCCCCTCAGGGGGTGGGGAGACCCAGTACTTC
size: -
V: TRBV5-5
J: TRBJ2-5
D: TRBD1

CDR3: CASSLDNQKLFF
DNA: TGCGCCAGCAGTTTGGACAACCAAAAACTGTTTTTT
size: -
V: TRBV5-1
J: TRBJ1-4
D: -

CDR3: CASSLVSRPQAGNTIYF
DNA: TGTGCCAGCAGCTTAGTTAGTAGGCCTCAGGCTGGAAACACCATATATTTT
size: -
V: TRBV7-2
J: TRBJ1-3
D: -

CDR3: CASSLRGRNEQFF
DNA: TGTGCCAGCAGCTTACGGGGGAGAAATGAGCAGTTCTTC
size: hyperexpanded
V: TRBV5-8
J: TRBJ2-1
D: -

CDR3: CASSRAGGKAKNIQYF
DNA: TGTGCCAGCAGCCGAGCGGGGGGGAAAGCCAAAAACATTCAGTACTTC
size: few
V: TRBV14
J: TRBJ2-4
D: TRBD2

CDR3: CASRLRGDGYTF
DNA: TGCGCCAGCAGGCTAAGGGGGGATGGCTACACCTTC
size: once
V: TRBV5-1
J: TRBJ1-2
D: -

CDR3: CASSIGDPRWGYTF
DNA: TGTGCCAGTAGTATAGGAGATCCCCGATGGGGCTACACCTTC
size: -
V: TRBV19
J: TRBJ1-2
D: -

CDR3: CASSQEDQPTREQYF
DNA: TGCGCCAGCAGCCAAGAAGACCAACCTACTAGGGAGCAGTACTTC
size: few
V: TRBV4-1
J: TRBJ2-7
D: -

CDR3: CASSSTSGGPTDTQYF
DNA: TGTGCCAGCAGCAGTACTAGCGGGGGCCCCACAGATACGCAGTATTTT
size: -
V: TRBV5-6
J: TRBJ2-3
D: TRBD2

CDR3: CALEVGSGGYTF
DNA: TGTGCTTTGGAGGTAGGATCCGGTGGCTACACCTTC
size: -
V: TRBV30
J: TRBJ1-2
D: -

CDR3: CASSPGLAGNEQFF
DNA: TGTGCCAGCAGCCCGGGACTAGCGGGGAATGAGCAGTTCTTC
size: -
V: TRBV4-2
J: TRBJ2-1
D: TRBD2

CDR3: CASSFSVGVPISYEQYF
DNA: TGTGCCAGCAGCTTTAGTGTGGGCGTACCGATCTCCTACGAGCAGTACTTC
size: -
V: TRBV5-8
J: TRBJ2-7
D: -

CDR3: CASSSRTSGTYNEQFF
DNA: TGTGCCAGCAGCTCAAGGACTAGCGGGACCTACAATGAGCAGTTCTTC
size: few
V: TRBV5-4
J: TRBJ2-1
D: TRBD2

CDR3: CSVELGLAGTYEQYF
DNA: TGCAGCGTTGAACTGGGACTAGCGGGAACCTACGAGCAGTACTTC
size: -
V: TRBV29-1
J: TRBJ2-7
D: TRBD2

CDR3: CASSDSSTLETQYF
DNA: TGTGCCAGCAGTGACAGCAGTACCTTGGAGACCCAGTACTTC
size: few
V: TRBV2
J: TRBJ2-5
D: -

CDR3: CASSPRTGYLYGYTF
DNA: TGTGCCAGCAGCCCAAGGACAGGGTACCTCTATGGCTACACCTTC
size: -
V: TRBV5-6
J: TRBJ1-2
D: TRBD1

CDR3: CASSQVQTGELFF
DNA: TGCGCCAGCAGCCAAGTACAAACCGGGGAGCTGTTTTTT
size: -
V: TRBV4-1
J: TRBJ2-2
D: -

CDR3: CASSLSNTGTGGYTF
DNA: TGTGCCAGCAGCCTAAGTAATACAGGGACGGGTGGCTACACCTTC
size: -
V: TRBV11-2
J: TRBJ1-2
D: -

CDR3: CASSHSGQGNSPLHF
DNA: TGTGCCAGCAGCCATTCCGGACAGGGCAATTCACCCCTCCACTTT
size: few
V: TRBV4-2
J: TRBJ1-6
D: TRBD1

CDR3: CSVPGQGALADTQYF
DNA: TGCAGCGTGCCGGGACAGGGGGCATTAGCAGATACGCAGTATTTT
size: -
V: TRBV29-1
J: TRBJ2-3
D: TRBD1

CDR3: CASSLKAGNTIYF
DNA: TGTGCCAGCAGCTTAAAAGCTGGAAACACCATATATTTT
size: few
V: TRBV7-9
J: TRBJ1-3
D: -

CDR3: CASSPKRIDTQYF
DNA: TGTGCCAGCTCACCGAAGCGAATAGATACGCAGTATTTT
size: -
V: TRBV18
J: TRBJ2-3
D: -

CDR3: CASSPGQGDNSPLHF
DNA: TGTGCCAGCTCACCCGGACAGGGAGATAATTCACCCCTCCACTTT
size: -
V: TRBV18
J: TRBJ1-6
D: TRBD1

CDR3: CASSDAGPMKLFF
DNA: TGTGCCAGCAGTGACGCAGGGCCTATGAAACTGTTTTTT
size: once
V: TRBV2
J: TRBJ1-4
D: -

CDR3: CASSLYNEQFF
DNA: TGTGCCAGCAGCCTGTACAATGAGCAGTTCTTC
size: -
V: TRBV14
J: TRBJ2-1
D: -

CDR3: CATSRDVTGYGYTF
DNA: TGTGCCACCAGCAGAGATGTAACAGGCTATGGCTACACCTTC
size: medium-sized
V: TRBV15
J: TRBJ1-2
D: -

CDR3: CASRPGQLFSGANVLTF
DNA: TGTGCCAGTAGACCGGGACAGCTCTTCTCTGGGGCCAACGTCCTGACTTTC
size: -
V: TRBV19
J: TRBJ2-6
D: TRBD1

CDR3: CASSNLNLIWDGYTF
DNA: TGTGCCAGTAGTAACCTTAACCTAATTTGGGATGGCTACACCTTC
size: once
V: TRBV19
J: TRBJ1-2
D: -

CDR3: CAGFTGTENGYTF
DNA: TGTGCCGGCTTTACCGGGACGGAAAATGGCTACACCTTC
size: medium-sized
V: TRBV2
J: TRBJ1-2
D: -

CDR3: CASSVLTRNYGYTF
DNA: TGTGCCAGCAGCGTATTGACACGAAACTATGGCTACACCTTC
size: -
V: TRBV7-9
J: TRBJ1-2
D: -

CDR3: CASSSISGPYGYTF
DNA: TGTGCCAGCAGCTCCATCTCTGGCCCTTATGGCTACACCTTC
size: -
V: TRBV11-2
J: TRBJ1-2
D: -

CDR3: CASSQEDLVGVDRPNYGYTF
DNA: TGCGCCAGCAGCCAAGAGGATTTGGTCGGAGTCGACAGACCTAACTATGGCTACACCTTC
size: -
V: TRBV4-1
J: TRBJ1-2
D: -

CDR3: CASSLILNTEAFF
DNA: TGTGCCAGCAGTTTGATCCTTAACACTGAAGCTTTCTTT
size: -
V: TRBV6-5
J: TRBJ1-1
D: -

CDR3: CASRWDRDQPQHF
DNA: TGTGCCAGCAGGTGGGACAGGGATCAGCCCCAGCATTTT
size: -
V: TRBV6-5
J: TRBJ1-5
D: TRBD1

CDR3: CASTTRGLNSGNTIYF
DNA: TGTGCCAGTACCACCCGGGGGTTAAACTCTGGAAACACCATATATTTT
size: -
V: TRBV19
J: TRBJ1-3
D: -

CDR3: CASRRQGADTEAFF
DNA: TGTGCCAGCAGGCGACAGGGGGCCGACACTGAAGCTTTCTTT
size: -
V: TRBV27
J: TRBJ1-1
D: TRBD1

CDR3: CASSHLLGQGLGNSPLHF
DNA: TGTGCCAGTAGCCACCTCCTTGGACAGGGTTTGGGCAATTCACCCCTCCACTTT
size: -
V: TRBV19
J: TRBJ1-6
D: TRBD1

CDR3: CSVEGGRRGYTF
DNA: TGCAGCGTTGAAGGGGGGCGTCGAGGCTACACCTTC
size: -
V: TRBV29-1
J: TRBJ1-2
D: -

CDR3: CASSNAGTGRQETQYF
DNA: TGTGCCAGCAGTAACGCCGGGACTGGGCGCCAAGAGACCCAGTACTTC
size: -
V: TRBV5-6
J: TRBJ2-5
D: -

CDR3: CASSRQENYEQYF
DNA: TGTGCCAGCAGCCGCCAGGAAAACTACGAGCAGTACTTC
size: -
V: TRBV11-3
J: TRBJ2-7
D: -

CDR3: CASTVGGSGNTIYF
DNA: TGTGCCAGCACCGTAGGGGGCTCTGGAAACACCATATATTTT
size: -
V: TRBV7-2
J: TRBJ1-3
D: -

CDR3: CASSLPGRPYTEAFF
DNA: TGTGCCAGCAGTCTACCGGGACGGCCGTACACTGAAGCTTTCTTT
size: -
V: TRBV7-8
J: TRBJ1-1
D: -

CDR3: CASSPPSGGAEAFF
DNA: TGTGCCAGCTCACCACCGTCCGGAGGGGCTGAAGCTTTCTTT
size: -
V: TRBV18
J: TRBJ1-1
D: -

CDR3: CASSGPRDRGLSNTGELFF
DNA: TGTGCCAGCAGTGGGCCCCGGGACAGGGGGTTGTCGAACACCGGGGAGCTGTTTTTT
size: -
V: TRBV2
J: TRBJ2-2
D: TRBD1

CDR3: CASSQAGGGSSYEQYF
DNA: TGTGCCAGCAGCCAAGCGGGCGGGGGATCCTCCTACGAGCAGTACTTC
size: once
V: TRBV14
J: TRBJ2-7
D: TRBD2